This T cell receptor beta chain came from a study of CD8+ T cells in alopecia areata. Study context: Treated patients were given 5 to 10 mg oral tofacitinib twice daily. General study findings and limits: Clonality was higher in lesional than normal scalp, especially in alopecia totalis/universalis.

Sequencing used cDNA as its template, made by extracting RNA and reverse transcribing it. Sequencing was performed with immunoSEQ multiplex PCR; in TCRdb, only in-frame clones are kept and a portion is missing. The repertoire includes fewer than 200,000 clones, around 58% of them detected once, and over 9.5% sits in the top ten. This CDR3 has 17 amino acids. With 4 bases clipped from V and 1 base from J, the junction kept 10 bases outside the gene matches. CDR1 SGHDT and CDR2 YYEEEE come from the germline V gene. Treatment: oral pan-JAK inhibitor, 5-10 mg twice daily. On this clone itself: Its target is unknown.

J is TRBJ2-7 and V is TRBV5-6; 11 bases fit TRBD1. Sample: CD8+ T cells sorted from blood, taken at week 24, from a patient treated with tofacitinib. The receptor was isolated from a human donor with alopecia areata. Here the CDR3 reads CASSPGQGAWRSYEQYF. DNA for the CDR3: TGTGCCAGCAGCCCCGGACAGGGGGCCTGGAGGTCCTACGAGCAGTACTTC.